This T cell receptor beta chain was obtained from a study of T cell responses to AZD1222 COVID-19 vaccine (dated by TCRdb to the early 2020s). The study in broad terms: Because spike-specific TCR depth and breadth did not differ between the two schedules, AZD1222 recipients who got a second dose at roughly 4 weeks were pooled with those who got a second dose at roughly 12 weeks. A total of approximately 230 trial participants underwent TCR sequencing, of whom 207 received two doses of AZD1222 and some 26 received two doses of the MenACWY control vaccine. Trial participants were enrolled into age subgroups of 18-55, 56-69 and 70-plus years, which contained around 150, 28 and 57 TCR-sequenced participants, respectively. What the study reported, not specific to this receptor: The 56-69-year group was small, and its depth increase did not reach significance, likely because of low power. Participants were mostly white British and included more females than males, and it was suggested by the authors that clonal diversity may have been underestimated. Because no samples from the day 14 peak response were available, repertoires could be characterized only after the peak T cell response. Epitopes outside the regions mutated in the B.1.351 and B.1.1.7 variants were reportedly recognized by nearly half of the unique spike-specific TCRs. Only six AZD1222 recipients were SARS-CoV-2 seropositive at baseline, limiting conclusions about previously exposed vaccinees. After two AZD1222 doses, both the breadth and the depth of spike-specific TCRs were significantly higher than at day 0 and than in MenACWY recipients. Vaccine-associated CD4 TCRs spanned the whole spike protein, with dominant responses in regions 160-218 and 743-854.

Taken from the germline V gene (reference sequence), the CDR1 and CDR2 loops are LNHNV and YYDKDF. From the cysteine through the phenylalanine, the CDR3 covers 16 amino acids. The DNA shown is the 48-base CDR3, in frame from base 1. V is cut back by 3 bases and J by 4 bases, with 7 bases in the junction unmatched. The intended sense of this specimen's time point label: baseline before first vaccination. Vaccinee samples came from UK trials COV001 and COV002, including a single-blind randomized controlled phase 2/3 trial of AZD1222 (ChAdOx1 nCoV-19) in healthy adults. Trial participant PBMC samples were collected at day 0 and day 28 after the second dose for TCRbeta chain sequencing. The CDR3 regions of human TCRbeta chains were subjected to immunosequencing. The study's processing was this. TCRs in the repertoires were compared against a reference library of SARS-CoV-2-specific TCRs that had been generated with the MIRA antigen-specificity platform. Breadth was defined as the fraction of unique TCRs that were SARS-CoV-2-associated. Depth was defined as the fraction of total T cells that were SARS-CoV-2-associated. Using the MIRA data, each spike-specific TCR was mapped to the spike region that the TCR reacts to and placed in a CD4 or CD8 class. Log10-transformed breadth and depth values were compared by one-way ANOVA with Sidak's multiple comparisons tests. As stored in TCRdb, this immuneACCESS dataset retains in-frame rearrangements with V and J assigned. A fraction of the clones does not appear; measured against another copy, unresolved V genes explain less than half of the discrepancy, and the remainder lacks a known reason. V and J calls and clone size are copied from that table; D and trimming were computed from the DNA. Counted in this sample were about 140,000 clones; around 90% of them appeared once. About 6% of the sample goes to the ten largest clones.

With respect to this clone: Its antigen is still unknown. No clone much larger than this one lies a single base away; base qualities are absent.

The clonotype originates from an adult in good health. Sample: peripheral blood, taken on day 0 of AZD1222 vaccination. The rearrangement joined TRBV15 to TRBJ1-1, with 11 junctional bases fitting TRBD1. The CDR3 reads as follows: CATSRVVGTGGTEAFF. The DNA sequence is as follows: TGTGCCACCAGCAGGGTAGTGGGGACAGGGGGCACTGAAGCTTTCTTT.